This is a list of T cell receptor beta chains from one sample in a study of cytomegalovirus exposure and HLA in healthy donors. Libraries were prepared by immunoSEQ multiplex PCR; TCRdb keeps only in-frame clonotypes and omits some of them. Of 150,000 or so clones listed, about four fifths were seen once; the top ten hold around 7.2%. The specimen sequenced was PBMCs. Receptors originate from a man younger than 45 in good health and CMV-seropositive. Each CDR3 is given with its conserved first and last residue. D genes are given only for firm matches. A clone size is listed for some rows: how often the clone was seen (once, few, many), or a class if it is expanded.

V gene	D gene	clone size	J gene	CDR3 length	CDR3 protein	CDR3 DNA
TRBV19	.	.	TRBJ1-5	11	CASSGGQPQHF	TGTGCCAGTAGCGGCGGTCAGCCCCAGCATTTT
TRBV30	.	.	TRBJ1-2	13	CAWSLKGGYGYTF	TGTGCCTGGAGCCTTAAAGGCGGCTATGGCTACACCTTC
TRBV11-2	.	.	TRBJ2-7	13	CASSLSHTYEQYF	TGTGCCAGCAGCTTATCTCACACGTACGAGCAGTACTTC
TRBV23-1	.	few	TRBJ2-1	15	CASSQYLKLYNEQFF	TGCGCCAGCAGTCAATATCTCAAGCTTTACAATGAGCAGTTCTTC
TRBV7-6	.	once	TRBJ2-7	12	CASSALTYEQYF	TGTGCCAGCAGCGCACTCACCTACGAGCAGTACTTC
TRBV6-4	TRBD1	.	TRBJ2-6	16	CASSDGRGPGANVLTF	TGTGCCAGCAGTGACGGCAGGGGGCCCGGGGCCAACGTCCTGACTTTC
TRBV19	.	.	TRBJ2-3	14	CASTLTRGQDTQYF	TGTGCCAGTACCCTAACCCGGGGTCAGGATACGCAGTATTTT
TRBV5-6	.	.	TRBJ2-1	12	CASSPLPGEQFF	TGTGCCAGCAGCCCACTACCTGGGGAGCAGTTCTTC
TRBV28	.	medium-sized	TRBJ2-1	16	CASSPPVQSSYNEQFF	TGTGCCAGCAGTCCACCTGTACAGAGCTCCTACAATGAGCAGTTCTTC
TRBV10-1	.	.	TRBJ2-3	14	CASSDTGAGDTQYF	TGCGCCAGCAGTGACACGGGAGCGGGAGATACGCAGTATTTT
TRBV5-1	.	.	TRBJ2-6	16	CASTQVEGRGANVLTF	TGCGCCAGCACCCAAGTGGAGGGCCGTGGGGCCAACGTCCTGACTTTC
TRBV6-1	.	.	TRBJ1-4	14	CASTPGLRGEKLFF	TGTGCCAGCACACCGGGCCTACGAGGGGAAAAACTGTTTTTT
TRBV4-3	.	.	TRBJ1-2	15	CASSRLTLGADGYTF	TGCGCCAGCAGCCGCCTGACACTTGGTGCCGATGGCTACACCTTC
TRBV4-3	TRBD2	.	TRBJ2-1	16	CASSQEGAGGPVEQFF	TGCGCCAGCAGCCAAGAAGGGGCGGGGGGGCCCGTTGAGCAGTTCTTC
TRBV29-1	.	.	TRBJ2-2	14	CSVTKGGSTGELFF	TGCAGCGTGACAAAAGGGGGAAGCACCGGGGAGCTGTTTTTT
TRBV30	.	.	TRBJ2-1	14	CALQTGSTYNEQFF	TGTGCCTTACAAACAGGGAGCACTTACAATGAGCAGTTCTTC
TRBV11-3	TRBD2	medium-sized	TRBJ2-3	15	CASTLAGLRTDTQYF	TGTGCCAGCACTCTAGCGGGACTACGGACAGATACGCAGTATTTT
TRBV4-2	TRBD1	once	TRBJ1-4	15	CASSPTGSNNEKLFF	TGTGCCAGCAGCCCGACAGGGTCTAATAATGAAAAACTGTTTTTT
TRBV9	.	.	TRBJ1-3	17	CASSVEDSGLSGNTIYF	TGTGCCAGCAGCGTAGAGGACAGCGGACTCTCTGGAAACACCATATATTTT
TRBV28	.	.	TRBJ1-2	14	CASSSGQLNYGYTF	TGTGCCAGCAGTTCAGGACAGCTAAACTATGGCTACACCTTC
TRBV18	TRBD1	.	TRBJ2-7	15	CASSPTGTVIDEQYF	TGTGCCAGCTCACCAACTGGGACAGTCATCGACGAGCAGTACTTC
TRBV29-1	.	.	TRBJ2-5	16	CSVEGQRNRAQETQYF	TGCAGCGTTGAAGGCCAGCGTAACAGGGCACAAGAGACCCAGTACTTC
TRBV28	.	.	TRBJ1-4	16	CASSPPGKGANEKLFF	TGTGCCAGCAGTCCCCCCGGGAAGGGGGCTAATGAAAAACTGTTTTTT
TRBV19	.	.	TRBJ1-5	11	CASSLDQPQHF	TGTGCCAGTAGTCTCGATCAGCCCCAGCATTTT
TRBV5-1	.	once	TRBJ2-5	16	CASSLEQGGGIETQYF	TGCGCCAGCAGCTTGGAGCAGGGAGGGGGAATAGAGACCCAGTACTTC